The present entry profiles one T cell receptor beta chain with its context. What it recognizes is unknown. These data come from a study of shared clonotypes between healthy human individuals. Whole-study findings and limits: Depth was large, yet rarefaction showed that sorted-subset sequencing was incomplete. When compared with the clonotypes that were shared by all four sorted-subset donors, the non-shared clonotypes turned out to have lower generation probabilities.

Germline values: CDR1 MNHEY, CDR2 SVGAGI. Deletions cut 8 bases from V and 5 bases from J, with 12 bases between. The CDR3 is 13 residues long. The method was immunoSEQ multiplex PCR; TCRdb's version includes in-frame clones alone and lacks a portion of them. The table has under 200,000 clones, roughly 93% seen once; the top ten hold 0.067%. Sequenced input: naive CD4+ T cells sorted from blood. Subset here: CD45RA+ positively selected. The receptor was isolated from a woman aged 25 to 39 in good health. V and J are TRBV6-5 and TRBJ1-4; D remains unclear. The DNA of the CDR3 is TGTGCCAGCCATTCGGGTTCCAATGAAAAACTGTTTTTT. This translates into CASHSGSNEKLFF.